By share, the clone carrying this T cell receptor (beta chain) counts as large (0.1 to 1%). No antigen is known for it. The tumor samples were collected prior to definitive surgery or chemotherapy. Germline CDR1 is SGHTA and CDR2 is FQGTGA. The CDR3 loop spans 14 amino acids. Trimming cost V 0 bases and J 8 bases, with 13 bases left between them. The protocol was immunoSEQ multiplex PCR, while the TCRdb copy is restricted to in-frame clones and leaves out a portion. The top ten clones hold more than 15% of a sample with 4,500 or so clones, 55% to 70% of them seen once. The record originates from a study of high-grade serous ovarian cancer treatment subgroups. Whole-study context: Each sample yielded on average about 7,000 unique TCR beta rearrangements from over 12,000 reads. Overall study findings and caveats: Same-patient tumor repertoires overlapped at about 0.1 to 0.79; different patients barely overlapped. Spatial context was lost because tumors were sequenced in bulk.

This clonotype originated in a human donor with high-grade serous ovarian cancer. What was sequenced was tumor tissue. The chain is built from TRBV7-3 and TRBJ1-2, with D possibly TRBD1 on 6 matching bases. The CDR3 sequence is CASSLTGGASGYTF. DNA of the CDR3: TGTGCCAGCAGCTTAACGGGGGGCGCGTCGGGCTACACCTTC.